Included here is one T cell receptor (beta chain) sequence, with context. These data come from a study of blood T cell repertoires in COVID-19. The overall study: The study drew acute and convalescent COVID-19 samples from the United States, Italy and Spain. T cells, B-cell-depleted T cells, or PBMCs supplied cDNA or gDNA.

How the authors handled the data: Estimated nucleated cell counts came from reference gene primer amplification. Sequenced by immunoSEQ multiplex PCR; TCRdb stores in-frame clones only, minus some. That table gives V, J and clone size, and the DNA gave D and trimming. The sample includes tens of thousands of clones, around 85% seen only once; the top ten take over 1.3%. Germline loops: CDR1 MNHEY, CDR2 SVGEGT. This CDR3 contains 13 residues. V shed 4 bases and J shed 5 bases, with 11 bases lying between them. This TCR derives from a woman in her fifties or sixties with acute or convalescent COVID-19. The chain has TRBV6-2 or TRBV6-3 and TRBJ1-1, with D tentatively TRBD1 (6 bases). Sequencing was done on a sample of peripheral blood. The CDR3 region is CASSSQGYTEAFF. The CDR3 DNA reads as TGTGCCAGCAGTTCACAGGGATATACTGAAGCTTTCTTT.